This T cell receptor (beta chain) was identified during a study of blood T cells in healthy people across ages. A J-beta primer mix and a sample-barcoded 5' primer were used in a second PCR of about 7 to 12 cycles. A 12-random-nucleotide template-switch adaptor tagged each cDNA molecule. Each CDR3 protein gets one entry after TCRdb re-called the 5' RACE reads with MiXCR. The sample holds roughly 2 million distinct CDR3 sequences, less than 50% seen once. General observations from the study: When set beside aged donors, long-lived donors presented more naive CD4+ cells and higher diversity.

Germline CDR1 and CDR2: SEHNR and FQNEAQ (reference sequence). This CDR3 contains 15 residues. V dropped 1 base and J dropped 4; count of bases not matched to a gene: 2. In its sample, this clonotype was seen many times. Its specificity is not known. The chain uses TRBV7-9 and TRBJ1-5; TRBD1 aligns across 9 bases. This clonotype was sampled from a woman aged 40 to 50 in good health. The material sequenced was blood. For the CDR3, the DNA is TGTGCCAGCAGCTTAGGGGGACAGGGAAATCAGCCCCAGCATTTT. Amino acid sequence: CASSLGGQGNQPQHF.